The 28 T cell receptor beta chains reported below all come from one sample, sequenced in a study of T cells in Graves' hyperthyroidism and ophthalmopathy. RNA transcripts yielded amplified TCR beta CDR3 regions. Carried out on the TCR CDR3, a first-round RT-PCR used the HTBI primer set. One entry per CDR3 protein, called by TCRdb with MiXCR from the multiplex PCR reads. The sample has about 400,000 distinct CDR3 sequences, approximately 15% seen once; the top ten hold around a third. Sequenced sample: blood. The receptors stem from a woman in her twenties or thirties with Graves' hyperthyroidism.

This clonotype was seen many times. The rearrangement joins TRBV7-9 to TRBJ2-3, with 9 bases aligning to TRBD1. J was trimmed by 1 base and V by 3 bases; bases with no gene match: 8. This CDR3 is 17 amino acids long. Germline CDR1 and CDR2: SEHNR and FQNEAQ (reference sequence). CDR3 DNA: TGTGCCAGCAGCTTTTTCCTACAGGGGGCAGGCACAGATACGCAGTATTTT. Its protein product is CASSFFLQGAGTDTQYF.

This chain connects TRBV27 to TRBJ2-5, with 7 bases matching TRBD2. The CDR3 totals 13 residues. Losses at the gene ends were 6 bases for V and 7 bases for J; bases not matched to a gene: 8. The germline V gene has CDR1 MNHEY and CDR2 SMNVEV (reference sequence). This chain's CDR3 is CASSLGLDGTQYF. The CDR3 DNA is TGTGCCAGCAGCCTAGGACTAGACGGGACCCAGTACTTC.

This clonotype was counted many times. The chain employs TRBV2 and TRBJ2-5; D perhaps matches TRBD1 (6 bases). Germline V lookup: CDR1 SNHLY, CDR2 FYNNEI. The CDR3 is made up of 14 amino acids. V was trimmed by 6 bases and J by 5 bases, leaving 16 bases between them. The CDR3 bases are TGTGCCAGCAGCCCAACCAGGGGCAAGGAGACCCAGTACTTC. It codes for CASSPTRGKETQYF. The full variable domain, completed using reference TRBV2 and TRBJ2-5, is EPEVTQTPSHQVTQMGQEVILRCVPISNHLYFYWYRQILGQKVEFLVSFYNNEISEKSEIFDDQFSVERPDGSNFTLKIRSTKLEDSAMYFCASSPTRGKETQYFGPGTRLLVL.

This clonotype showed up many times. J is TRBJ2-2 and V is TRBV18; 9 positions match TRBD1. J lost 10 bases, V lost 1 base, and 7 bases had no gene match. Germline V lookup: CDR1 KGHSH, CDR2 LQKENI. This CDR3 region has 15 residues. The CDR3 sequence: CASSPRQGESAELFF. The CDR3 coding sequence is TGTGCCAGCTCACCACGACAGGGGGAATCTGCGGAGCTGTTTTTT. Supplemented by reference TRBV18 and TRBJ2-2, the full variable domain reads NAGVMQNPRHLVRRRGQEARLRCSPMKGHSHVYWYRQLPEEGLKFMVYLQKENIIDESGMPKERFSAEFPKEGPSILRIQQVVRGDSAAYFCASSPRQGESAELFFGEGSRLTVL.

On this clonotype itself: A read error may be the cause here, since a much bigger clone is one base away. The rearrangement uses TRBV18 and TRBJ2-7; D not resolved. The CDR3 totals 11 residues. From germline, CDR1 is KGHSH and CDR2 LQKENI. The CDR3 DNA reads TGTGCCAACTCACCATCTCACGAGCAGTACTTC. The encoded protein is CANSPSHEQYF.

This clonotype was seen ten or more times. The chain joins TRBV7-9 to TRBJ2-1; D assignment may be TRBD1 or TRBD2 (5 bases each). The CDR3 runs to 14 residues. Germline lookup yields CDR1 SEHNR and CDR2 FQNEAQ (reference sequence). Trimming removed 3 bases from V and 12 bases from J, with 18 bases in between. The CDR3 loop reads CASSFGQGVLGQFF. The CDR3, as DNA: TGTGCCAGCAGCTTCGGGCAGGGAGTCCTCGGGCAGTTCTTC.

This clonotype was seen ten or more times. The rearrangement uses TRBV18 and TRBJ2-7, with no clear D. Trimming cost V 2 bases and J 3 bases, with 11 bases left between them. Germline loops: CDR1 KGHSH, CDR2 LQKENI. The CDR3 runs to 14 residues. The CDR3: CASSPGYGIYEQYF. The CDR3 DNA follows: TGTGCCAGCTCACCAGGGTACGGAATCTACGAGCAGTACTTC.

The J gene is TRBJ1-5, the V gene TRBV5-8; unclear D gene. The CDR3 sequence is 14 residues long. Germline assignment: CDR1 SGHTS and CDR2 YDEGEE. Trimming left V 6 bases short and J 0 bases short, with 10 bases between. The CDR3 spells CASIMGYSNQPQHF. CDR3 nucleotides: TGTGCCAGCATCATGGGCTATAGCAATCAGCCCCAGCATTTT.

This clonotype was counted between two and nine times. This chain links TRBV6-1 with TRBJ2-1; D assignment may be TRBD1 or TRBD2 (5 bases each). The CDR3 runs 14 residues. Per the germline V gene, CDR1 is MNHNS and CDR2 is SASEGT. The V end lost 7 bases, the J end lost 3 bases, and 13 bases lay between the germline ends. The CDR3: CASMRGAGYNEQFF. CDR3 nucleotide sequence: TGTGCCAGCATGAGAGGGGCCGGCTACAATGAGCAGTTCTTC.

This clonotype was picked up many times. The genes are TRBV27 and TRBJ2-7; no clear D. Germline V gene sequence: CDR1 MNHEY, CDR2 SMNVEV (reference sequence). CDR3 length equals 11 residues. V lost 4 bases to trimming and J lost 1 base, with 2 bases between them. This CDR3 is CASSWSYEQYF. CDR3 coding DNA: TGTGCCAGCAGTTGGTCCTACGAGCAGTACTTC.

The chain joins TRBV20-1 to TRBJ1-5; 11 positions agree with TRBD1. Germline values: CDR1 DFQATT, CDR2 SNEGSKA (reference sequence). The CDR3 is 18 residues long. The V gene end was trimmed by 0 bases and the J gene end by 3 bases; junction bases not matched to a gene: 10. In DNA form, the CDR3 reads TGCAGTGCTAGAGACCGGGACAGGGGGTTTAGGAACAATCAGCCCCAGCATTTT. Its protein is CSARDRDRGFRNNQPQHF.

This clonotype has at least ten counts. The chain combines TRBV30 with TRBJ2-3; 9 bases agree with TRBD1. The J segment lost 3 bases and the V segment lost 2 bases, leaving 15 bases of the junction unmatched. Germline-derived CDR1 and CDR2 are GTSNPN and SVGIG (reference sequence). This CDR3 is 18 amino acids long. The CDR3 DNA reads TGTGCCTGGAGTCTTAGGTGGACCGGGACAGGGCGAACAGATACGCAGTATTTT. This gives the protein CAWSLRWTGTGRTDTQYF.

This clonotype was seen ten or more times. The J gene is TRBJ2-1, the V gene TRBV7-3; no definite D call. The germline V and J ends were trimmed by 2 bases and 0 bases, with 8 bases remaining between them. Germline CDR1 and CDR2: SGHTA and FQGTGA. There are 15 residues in the CDR3. This CDR3 is CASSLGPSSYNEQFF. CDR3 nucleotides: TGTGCCAGCAGCTTAGGTCCGAGCTCCTACAATGAGCAGTTCTTC.

The chain recombines TRBV20-1 with TRBJ2-3; 14 bases are shared with TRBD2. This CDR3 comprises 17 residues. V was pared by 5 bases and J by 6 bases, with 13 bases of the junction left unmatched. The germline gives CDR1 DFQATT, CDR2 SNEGSKA (reference sequence). In DNA form, the CDR3 reads TGCAGTGCTGAGACCGGGACTAGCGGGAGAGGGGGGGATACGCAGTATTTT. It specifies CSAETGTSGRGGDTQYF.

Regarding this clonotype: A junction boundary mismatches the germline segment, possibly from a read error. The rearrangement uses TRBV7-3 and TRBJ2-1; D gene ambiguous. The CDR3 is 14 residues long. Germline assignment: CDR1 SGHTA and CDR2 FQGTGA. The CDR3 region has the DNA TGTGCCGGCAGCTTAGGGCTTTCAAACAATGAGCAGTTCTTC. This sequence encodes CAGSLGLSNNEQFF. The complete variable domain, with remaining parts taken from reference TRBV7-3 and TRBJ2-1, reads GAGVSQTPSNKVTEKGKYVELRCDPISGHTALYWYRQSLGQGPEFLIYFQGTGAADDSGLPNDRFFAVRPEGSVSTLKIQRTERGDSAVYLCAGSLGLSNNEQFFGPGTRLTVL.

This clonotype occurred a few times. This chain uses TRBV5-4 with TRBJ2-2; D is perhaps TRBD2 (6 bases). Trimming stripped 0 bases from V and 1 base from J, with 13 bases between. There are 17 residues in the CDR3. The V gene's germline CDR1 is SGHNT and CDR2 YYREEE (reference sequence). Here the CDR3 reads CASSLEITGENTGELFF. The DNA of the CDR3 is TGTGCCAGCAGCTTGGAAATAACGGGAGAGAACACCGGGGAGCTGTTTTTT.

This clonotype was observed at least ten times. This rearrangement joins TRBV7-2 to TRBJ2-3; D gene ambiguous. The CDR3 covers 13 residues. V lost 7 bases and J lost 2, with 10 bases in between. Germline CDR1 reads SGHTA; CDR2 reads FQGNSA. CDR3 residues: CASNPRNTDTQYF. The CDR3 DNA reads TGTGCCAGCAACCCACGGAACACAGATACGCAGTATTTT.

This clonotype was seen a few times. The V and J genes are TRBV7-9 and TRBJ2-1; maybe TRBD1 (6 bases). The CDR3 extends over 13 amino acids. Trimming cost V 5 bases and J 10 bases, with 15 bases left between them. Per the germline V gene, CDR1 is SEHNR and CDR2 is FQNEAQ (reference sequence). CDR3 sequence: CASSAPRGREQFF. The CDR3 DNA reads as TGTGCCAGCAGCGCTCCCAGGGGAAGGGAGCAGTTCTTC.

This clonotype was counted between two and nine times. This chain joins TRBV5-1 and TRBJ2-7; 8 bases are a match to TRBD1. CDR1 SGHRS and CDR2 YFSETQ come from the germline V gene. The CDR3 consists of 14 residues. Losses at the gene ends were 5 bases for V and 3 bases for J; bases not matched to a gene: 7. CDR3 in amino acids: CASREGQEDYEQYF. The CDR3, as DNA: TGCGCCAGCAGGGAGGGACAGGAAGACTACGAGCAGTACTTC.

This clonotype was seen a few times. The chain uses TRBV12-3 or TRBV12-4 and TRBJ1-3; D may be TRBD1 (5 bases). Deletions cut 6 bases from V and 9 bases from J, with 18 bases between. The CDR3 sequence is 14 residues long. The CDR3 here is CASSPDSASATIYF. The CDR3 DNA follows: TGTGCCAGCAGCCCCGACAGCGCCTCCGCCACCATATATTTT.

This clonotype was seen many times. The gene calls are TRBV30 and TRBJ1-4; 7 bases align to TRBD1. This CDR3 contains 14 residues. Germline V CDR1 and CDR2: GTSNPN, SVGIG (reference sequence). With V trimmed by 5 bases and J by 3 bases, 6 bases remained unmatched. The CDR3 DNA is TGTGCCTGGGGAAAGGGGGCGTCTAATGAAAAACTGTTTTTT. Its protein is CAWGKGASNEKLFF.

This clonotype was seen more than once but under ten times. The rearrangement links TRBV9 to TRBJ2-1; 13 bases agree with TRBD2. V lost 0 bases to trimming and J lost 7 bases; unmatched junction nucleotides: 7. The CDR3 length is 17 residues. Germline-derived CDR1 and CDR2 are SGDLS and YYNGEE. The DNA for the CDR3 is TGTGCCAGCAGCGTAGCCCCACTAGCGGGAGGGCCAAATGAGCAGTTCTTC. Protein sequence: CASSVAPLAGGPNEQFF.

Many counts were recorded for this clonotype. V is TRBV18 and J is TRBJ1-3, with D uncertain. The CDR3 extends over 14 amino acids. From germline, CDR1 is KGHSH and CDR2 LQKENI. V lost 0 bases, J lost 3 bases, and 6 bases lay in between. CDR3 sequence reads: CASSPPGRGNTIYF. The CDR3 DNA sequence: TGTGCCAGCTCACCACCGGGTCGTGGAAACACCATATATTTT.

Of note for this clonotype: One end of the junction fails to match germline, which may point to a read error. The J gene is TRBJ1-2, the V gene TRBV5-1, with 7 bases lining up with TRBD1. CDR1 SGHRS and CDR2 YFSETQ come from the germline V gene. The CDR3 totals 14 residues. The CDR3 nucleotides read TGCGCCAGCAGCACTGGGACAGTCTACTATGACTACACCTTC. Protein product: CASSTGTVYYDYTF.

This clonotype was detected ten times or more. V gene TRBV28 combines with J gene TRBJ1-4; 10 bases match TRBD1. J gave up 6 bases and V 6 bases, and 7 bases lay outside the gene matches. CDR3 length: 15 amino acids. Germline V lookup: CDR1 MDHEN, CDR2 SYDVKM. CDR3 bases: TGTGCCAGCAGCTCCTCCGGGACAGGGGATGAAAAACTGTTTTTT. This codes for CASSSSGTGDEKLFF.

V is TRBV4-1 and J is TRBJ2-7, with 8 bases lining up with TRBD1. The CDR3 extends over 14 amino acids. CDR1 and CDR2 (germline): MGHRA, YSYEKL. V shed 0 bases and J 8 bases; nucleotides not matched to a gene: 6. CDR3 sequence (DNA): TGCGCCAGCAGCCAAGAAACTGGGACAGGCAAGCAGTACTTC. Amino acids: CASSQETGTGKQYF.

Comments on this clonotype: Since a much larger clone is just one base distant, this may be a read error. The genes are TRBV9 and TRBJ2-7; the match to TRBD2 covers 14 bases. This CDR3 is 15 amino acids long. With 4 bases clipped from V and 6 bases from J, the junction kept 6 bases outside the gene matches. Germline V gives CDR1 SGDLS, CDR2 YYNGEE. The CDR3 reads CASSTGTSGSREQYF. The DNA of the CDR3 is TGTGCCAGCAGCACCGGGACTAGCGGGAGCCGCGAGCAGTACTTC.

This clonotype was counted at least ten times. The gene calls are TRBV11-2 and TRBJ2-2; 8 positions match TRBD1. The CDR3 covers 18 residues. Germline CDR1 is SGHAT and CDR2 is FQNNGV. V lost 1 base to trimming and J lost 5 bases; unmatched junction nucleotides: 12. As DNA, the CDR3 is TGTGCCAGCAGCTTAGTTGTGAGGCAGGGGGCGAGGACCGGGGAGCTGTTTTTT. It specifies CASSLVVRQGARTGELFF.